The T cell receptor beta chain under discussion was sequenced for a study of blood T cell repertoires in COVID-19. Study context: From the United States, Italy and Spain came samples of acute and convalescent COVID-19. T cells, B-cell-depleted T cells, or PBMCs provided the cDNA or gDNA that served as material.

In the authors' workflow: Reference gene primer amplification gave nucleated cell count estimates. The repertoire was sequenced with immunoSEQ multiplex PCR; TCRdb's copy has only in-frame clones and lacks some. V, J and clone size reflect that table, while D and trimming were determined from the DNA. The sample holds about 180,000 clones; 70% to 85% are singletons and the top ten take around 7%. Trimming shortened V by 2 bases and J by 0 bases, and 9 bases separated the two germline ends. The CDR3 consists of 15 residues. Germline V gives CDR1 SGHRS, CDR2 YFSETQ. Sequencing input: peripheral blood. The receptor was isolated from a human donor in a cohort sampled during active COVID-19. V gene TRBV5-1 combines with J gene TRBJ2-1; D is ambiguous. The CDR3 sequence is CASSFTDSSYNEQFF. For the CDR3, the DNA is TGCGCCAGCAGCTTCACCGATAGCTCCTACAATGAGCAGTTCTTC.